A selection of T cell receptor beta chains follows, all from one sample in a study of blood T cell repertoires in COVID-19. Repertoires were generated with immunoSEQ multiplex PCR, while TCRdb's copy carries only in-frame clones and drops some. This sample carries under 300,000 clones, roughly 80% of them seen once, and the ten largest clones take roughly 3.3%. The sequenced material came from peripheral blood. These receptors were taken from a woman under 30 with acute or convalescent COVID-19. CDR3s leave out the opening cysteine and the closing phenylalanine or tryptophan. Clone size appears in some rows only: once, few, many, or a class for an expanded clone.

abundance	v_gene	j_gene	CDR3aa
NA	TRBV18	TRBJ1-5	ASSRTGANQPQH
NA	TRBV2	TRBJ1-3	ASISGGQTSGNTIY
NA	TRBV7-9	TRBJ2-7	ASSTDRDRAEEQY
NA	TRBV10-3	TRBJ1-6	AISGQEFYTGGVNNSPLH
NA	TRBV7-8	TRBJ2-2	ASSLAAGNTGELF
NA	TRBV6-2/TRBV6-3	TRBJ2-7	ASSPARDRGISYEQY
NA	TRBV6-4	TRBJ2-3	ASSIAGGSTDTQY
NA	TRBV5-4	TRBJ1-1	ASSISGADTEAF
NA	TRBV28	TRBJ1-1	ASSLLTGRGTEAF
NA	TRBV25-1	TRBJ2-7	ASSEVSGSWTYEQY
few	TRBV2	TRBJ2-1	ASKTSGSIRGEQF
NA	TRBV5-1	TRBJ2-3	ASSYLDTQY
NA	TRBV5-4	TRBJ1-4	ASSLEGGKLF
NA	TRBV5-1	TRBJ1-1	ASSFQGQNTEAF
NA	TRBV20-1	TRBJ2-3	SASQRAGNTDTQY
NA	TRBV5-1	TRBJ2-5	ASSFTVHTLRDRDQETQY
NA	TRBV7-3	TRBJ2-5	ASSLSGSGSVETQY
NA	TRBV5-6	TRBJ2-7	ASLLGQGNPYEQY
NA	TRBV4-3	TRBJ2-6	ASSSRLAEFSGANVLT
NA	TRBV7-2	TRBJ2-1	ASTLGQGLVEQF
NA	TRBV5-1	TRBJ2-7	ASSFDSRDRISYEQY
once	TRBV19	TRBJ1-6	ASRAVSSSYNSPLH
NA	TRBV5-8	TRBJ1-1	ASSFGTGLNTEAF
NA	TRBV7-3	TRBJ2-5	ASSAHRGSQETQY
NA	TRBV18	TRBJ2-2	ASSPMALADSGELF
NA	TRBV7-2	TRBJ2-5	ASSWGRLDSQETQY
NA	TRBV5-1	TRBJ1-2	ASSLEFGDYGYT
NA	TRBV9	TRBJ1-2	ASSVAKGQGSFNYGYT
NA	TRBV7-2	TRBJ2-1	ASSPVASGRAYNEQF
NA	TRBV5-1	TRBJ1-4	ASSEQGGGEKLF
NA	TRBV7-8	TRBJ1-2	ASSGRGQGIYGYT